The 29 T cell receptor beta chains reported below all come from one sample, sequenced in a study of cytomegalovirus exposure and HLA in healthy donors. Primers included in the PCR were 60 Vbeta and 13 Jbeta primers. Sequencing used immunoSEQ multiplex PCR; TCRdb keeps in-frame clones, though not all of them. The profile shows under 200,000 clones, around 80% of them singletons. The sample consisted of PBMCs. The receptors come from a man aged 25 to 45 in good health and CMV-seronegative.

The chain recombines TRBV11-1 with TRBJ2-4, with a possible D match to TRBD2 (7 bases). Between the trimmed V and J ends, which lost 2 bases and 8 bases, there was a span of 22 bases. The CDR3 has 17 residues. Looked up from germline, CDR1 is SGHAT and CDR2 is FQDESV (reference sequence). The CDR3 protein is CASSLTPPSRGADIQYF. CDR3 bases: TGTGCCAGCAGCTTAACCCCACCAAGTCGGGGGGCGGACATTCAGTACTTC.

The V call is TRBV5-1, the J call TRBJ2-2; the D gene is possibly TRBD1 (6 bases). Per germline, CDR1 SGHRS and CDR2 YFSETQ. V was clipped by 4 bases and J by 7 bases, with 14 bases between them. The CDR3 has 14 amino acids. DNA of the CDR3: TGCGCCAGCAGCCAACAGGGTACTGGCGGGGAGCTGTTTTTT. It translates to CASSQQGTGGELFF.

This chain connects TRBV15 to TRBJ1-2; D not resolved. This CDR3 contains 13 residues. Germline CDR1 reads LNHNV; CDR2 reads YYDKDF (reference sequence). With 2 bases removed from V and 5 bases from J, the gap between germline ends came to 9 bases. The CDR3 nucleotides read TGTGCCACCAGCAGACCGCACAGTTATGGCTACACCTTC. Amino acid sequence: CATSRPHSYGYTF.

The chain couples TRBV5-4 to TRBJ1-5, with TRBD1 identical over 9 bases. Germline V lookup: CDR1 SGHNT, CDR2 YYREEE (reference sequence). The CDR3 covers 13 residues. V dropped 4 bases and J dropped 5; count of bases not matched to a gene: 1. CDR3 DNA: TGTGCCAGCAGCCGGGACAGGGATCAGCCCCAGCATTTT. Translation: CASSRDRDQPQHF. The full variable domain, rest sourced from reference TRBV5-4 and TRBJ1-5, is ETGVTQSPTHLIKTRGQQVTLRCSSQSGHNTVSWYQQALGQGPQFIFQYYREEENGRGNFPPRFSGLQFPNYSSELNVNALELDDSALYLCASSRDRDQPQHFGDGTRLSIL.

This clone was seen more than once but under ten times. V gene TRBV6-5 combines with J gene TRBJ2-7; TRBD2 aligns across 10 bases. The CDR3 runs to 14 residues. V was clipped by 10 bases and J by 5 bases; unmatched bases: 11. CDR1 is MNHEY and CDR2 is SVGAGI in the germline V gene. CDR3 residues: CATAPGLAGDEQYF. The CDR3 coding sequence is TGTGCCACCGCCCCGGGGCTAGCGGGAGACGAGCAGTACTTC.

The chain joins TRBV5-8 to TRBJ2-7; TRBD1 matches 8 bases. Looked up from germline, CDR1 is SGHTS and CDR2 is YDEGEE. The CDR3 spans 15 residues. J was trimmed by 2 bases and V by 6 bases; bases with no gene match: 10. In DNA, the CDR3 is TGTGCCAGCACCTTAAGCTCGGACAGGGCCTACGAGCAGTACTTC. This encodes CASTLSSDRAYEQYF.

The gene calls are TRBV28 and TRBJ1-2; D gene uncertain. Trimming took 5 bases from V and 5 from J, leaving 18 bases between them. Per germline, CDR1 MDHEN and CDR2 SYDVKM. This CDR3 comprises 15 residues. The CDR3 loop reads CASSLRLGRGYGYTF. CDR3 in DNA: TGTGCCAGCAGTCTTAGACTGGGTAGAGGTTATGGCTACACCTTC.

The rearrangement uses TRBV28 and TRBJ2-7; D remains unclear. This CDR3 comprises 10 residues. The germline V gene has CDR1 MDHEN and CDR2 SYDVKM. CDR3 sequence reads: CAVSSYEQYF. The CDR3 DNA follows: TGTGCAGTGAGCTCCTACGAGCAGTACTTC.

This sequence joins TRBV10-2 and TRBJ2-7; weak D call: TRBD2 (5 bases). The germline V gene has CDR1 WSHSY and CDR2 SAAADI. The CDR3 is 14 residues long. The germline V and J ends were trimmed by 3 bases and 1 base, with 10 bases remaining between them. The CDR3 nucleotides are TGCGCCAGCAGTGAACCAGAGCGGTCCTACGAGCAGTACTTC. Amino acids: CASSEPERSYEQYF.

The chain couples TRBV2 to TRBJ2-2; tentatively, D is TRBD1 (5 bases). This CDR3 spans 13 amino acids. Per germline, CDR1 SNHLY and CDR2 FYNNEI. V lost 6 bases and J lost 2, with 7 bases in between. The DNA for the CDR3 is TGTGCCAGCAGGGACATCAACACCGGGGAGCTGTTTTTT. Amino acid sequence: CASRDINTGELFF.

V gene TRBV11-1 combines with J gene TRBJ1-2; the D gene is possibly TRBD1 (6 bases). Deletions cut 5 bases from V and 1 base from J, with 20 bases between. CDR1 and CDR2 from the germline V gene are SGHAT and FQDESV (reference sequence). The CDR3 has 17 amino acids. The CDR3 coding sequence is TGTGCCAGCAGCCTTAAACTGCCCGGGACAAATAACTATGGCTACACCTTC. Its protein product is CASSLKLPGTNNYGYTF.

V usage is TRBV28 and J usage is TRBJ2-5; TRBD2 matches 10 bases. Trimming removed 3 bases from V and 3 bases from J; junction bases left unmatched: 7. This CDR3 is 16 amino acids long. Germline CDR1 is MDHEN and CDR2 is SYDVKM. This CDR3 reads CASSLPLAGAEETQYF. The CDR3 DNA reads TGTGCCAGCAGTTTGCCCCTAGCGGGAGCGGAAGAGACCCAGTACTTC.

The V gene is TRBV2, the J gene TRBJ2-5; 9 bases line up with TRBD1. This CDR3 region has 16 residues. J was trimmed by 7 bases and V by 1 base; bases with no gene match: 10. Germline V CDR1 and CDR2: SNHLY, FYNNEI. The CDR3 loop is CASSEVPWDRVGTQYF. For the CDR3, the DNA is TGTGCCAGCAGTGAAGTCCCATGGGACAGGGTTGGGACCCAGTACTTC.

The chain couples TRBV28 to TRBJ2-3, with 10 bases identical to TRBD2. V gave up 6 bases and J gave up 2 bases; unmatched junction bases: 5. Germline V lookup: CDR1 MDHEN, CDR2 SYDVKM. This CDR3 is built from 15 residues. In DNA, the CDR3 is TGTGCCAGCAGGGAAACTAGCGGGGCCACAGATACGCAGTATTTT. Translated: CASRETSGATDTQYF.

The table lists this clone with a few counts. The genes are TRBV28 and TRBJ2-7; TRBD1 matches 7 bases. The CDR3 has 13 residues. Germline CDR1 MDHEN, CDR2 SYDVKM. V gave up 6 bases and J gave up 6 bases; unmatched junction bases: 8. The CDR3 DNA follows: TGTGCCAGCAGATTTGGACAGGAAGGCGAGCAGTACTTC. It codes for CASRFGQEGEQYF.

DNA of the CDR3: TGTGCCAGCAGGGCTCGGGAGTCCGGGGAGCTGTTTTTT. It yields the protein CASRARESGELFF. The V call is TRBV9, the J call TRBJ2-2, with D possibly matching TRBD2 (6 bases). From germline, CDR1 is SGDLS and CDR2 YYNGEE. The ends were cut back, 5 bases at V and 6 bases at J, with 11 bases in the middle. The CDR3 is made up of 13 amino acids.

V and J are TRBV2 and TRBJ2-5, with D possibly TRBD2 on 5 matching bases. This CDR3 has 12 residues. Germline CDR1 reads SNHLY; CDR2 reads FYNNEI. V gave up 7 bases and J gave up 5 bases, with 11 bases separating them. The CDR3 spells CASIAGVETQYF. The CDR3 region has the DNA TGTGCCAGCATCGCCGGGGTTGAGACCCAGTACTTC.

The gene calls are TRBV27 and TRBJ2-7; D is perhaps TRBD1 (5 bases). Trimming cost V 2 bases and J 5 bases, with 10 bases left between them. The CDR3 is 13 amino acids. From germline, CDR1 is MNHEY and CDR2 SMNVEV (reference sequence). The CDR3 DNA reads TGTGCCAGCAGTTTAGATCAGGGTAACGAGCAGTACTTC. Protein product: CASSLDQGNEQYF.

The V and J genes are TRBV7-6 and TRBJ2-5; perhaps TRBD1 as D (6 bases). This CDR3 region has 17 residues. V lost 1 base to trimming and J lost 0 bases, with 15 bases between them. Germline V gene lookup returns CDR1 SGHVS and CDR2 FNYEAQ. DNA of the CDR3: TGTGCCAGCAGCTTAGGACAGGCCCGCGGAGACCAAGAGACCCAGTACTTC. Encoded protein: CASSLGQARGDQETQYF.

This clone was seen a few times. The rearrangement uses TRBV13 and TRBJ2-7, with D perhaps matching TRBD2 (6 bases). CDR3 size: 16 residues. Trimming cost V 2 bases and J 5 bases, with 19 bases left between them. Germline V gives CDR1 PRHDT, CDR2 FYEKMQ (reference sequence). CDR3: CASSLTGWREHNEQYF. CDR3 bases: TGTGCCAGCAGCTTAACGGGGTGGAGGGAACACAACGAGCAGTACTTC.

The V gene is TRBV2, the J gene TRBJ2-7; 10 bases align to TRBD1. The V segment lost 4 bases and the J segment 3 bases; nucleotides outside the gene matches: 0. The CDR3 contains 13 residues. Germline-derived CDR1 and CDR2 are SNHLY and FYNNEI. CDR3 nucleotides: TGTGCCAGCAGTGGGACAGGGGGCTACGAGCAGTACTTC. Translating it yields CASSGTGGYEQYF. The whole variable domain, filled in from reference TRBV2 and TRBJ2-7, reads EPEVTQTPSHQVTQMGQEVILRCVPISNHLYFYWYRQILGQKVEFLVSFYNNEISEKSEIFDDQFSVERPDGSNFTLKIRSTKLEDSAMYFCASSGTGGYEQYFGPGTRLTVT.

The sample holds a few counts of this clone. V gene TRBV30 combines with J gene TRBJ1-1; 10 bases align to TRBD1. CDR1 and CDR2 (germline): GTSNPN, SVGIG (reference sequence). The J segment lost 4 bases and the V segment lost 1 base, leaving 6 bases of the junction unmatched. This CDR3 has 15 residues. CDR3 protein: CAWSGGQGLGTEAFF. CDR3 DNA sequence: TGTGCCTGGAGTGGGGGACAGGGGTTGGGCACTGAAGCTTTCTTT. The full variable domain, with the rest looked up from reference TRBV30 and TRBJ1-1, is SQTIHQWPATLVQPVGSPLSLECTVEGTSNPNLYWYRQAAGRGLQLLFYSVGIGQISSEVPQNLSASRPQDRQFILSSKKLLLSDSGFYLCAWSGGQGLGTEAFFGQGTRLTVV.

The rearrangement uses TRBV28 and TRBJ2-7; D gene ambiguous. Trimming took off 3 bases at V and 2 bases at J, with 14 bases between the two ends. The CDR3 spans 15 residues. The germline gives CDR1 MDHEN, CDR2 SYDVKM. The DNA of the CDR3 is TGTGCCAGCAGTTTTGGGTTCGGAGCGACCTACGAGCAGTACTTC. It yields the protein CASSFGFGATYEQYF.

With regard to this clone: The same CDR3 arises from other DNA sequences in this sample as well. The V call is TRBV5-1, the J call TRBJ1-4; TRBD1 might be the D (6 bases). V lost 0 bases to trimming and J lost 5 bases, with 8 bases between them. Germline values: CDR1 SGHRS, CDR2 YFSETQ. This CDR3 is 14 amino acids long. In nucleotides, the CDR3 is TGCGCCAGCAGCTTGGGGGGGCCAAATGAAAAACTGTTTTTT. Translation gives CASSLGGPNEKLFF.

Concerning this clone: An end of the junction differs from the germline gene, which may be a read error. CDR3 loop: CASGEGTPPLNTGELFF. Written as DNA, the CDR3 is TGCGCCAGCGGGGAGGGGACACCACCCTTGAACACCGGGGAACTGTTTTTT. The chain employs TRBV10-2 and TRBJ2-2; a weak D match, TRBD2 (7 bases). The CDR3 sequence is 17 residues long. CDR1 and CDR2 (germline): WSHSY, SAAADI.

The chain uses TRBV28 and TRBJ1-5; 7 bases are shared with TRBD1. The CDR3 consists of 15 residues. CDR1 and CDR2 (germline): MDHEN, SYDVKM. With 7 bases clipped from V and 2 bases from J, the junction kept 8 bases outside the gene matches. CDR3 DNA sequence: TGTGCCAGCACAACAAGGGGGCCACGCAATCAGCCCCAGCATTTT. Translation: CASTTRGPRNQPQHF.

The CDR3 coding sequence is TGTGCCAGCAGGCCTAGTACCGGGGAGCTGTTTTTT. Protein sequence: CASRPSTGELFF. The chain combines TRBV14 with TRBJ2-2; D gene uncertain. Trimming took 6 bases from V and 5 from J, leaving 7 bases between them. Germline loops: CDR1 SGHDN, CDR2 FVKESK. This CDR3 contains 12 residues.

The gene calls are TRBV19 and TRBJ2-3, with 12 bases that match TRBD2. Germline V CDR1 and CDR2: LNHDA, SQIVND (reference sequence). The V gene end was trimmed by 10 bases and the J gene end by 0 bases; junction bases not matched to a gene: 11. This CDR3 comprises 17 residues. This CDR3 reads CATRRTSGTASTDTQYF. The CDR3 DNA reads as TGTGCCACTCGAAGGACTAGCGGGACAGCTAGCACAGATACGCAGTATTTT.

This clone was detected once. V gene TRBV10-3 combines with J gene TRBJ2-5; D unclear. The CDR3 totals 12 residues. CDR1 and CDR2 from the germline V gene are ENHRY and SYGVKD. Trimming shortened V by 3 bases and J by 3 bases, and 5 bases separated the two germline ends. The CDR3 loop reads CAISDQKETQYF. In DNA, the CDR3 is TGTGCCATCAGTGATCAGAAAGAGACCCAGTACTTC.